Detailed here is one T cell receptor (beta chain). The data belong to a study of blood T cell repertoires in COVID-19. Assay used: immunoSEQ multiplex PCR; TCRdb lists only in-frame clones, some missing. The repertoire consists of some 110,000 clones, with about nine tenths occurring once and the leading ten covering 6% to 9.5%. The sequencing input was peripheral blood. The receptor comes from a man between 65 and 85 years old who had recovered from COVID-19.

CDR3: CASSQKGTGSGYTF. DNA of the CDR3: TGTGCCAGCAGCCAAAAAGGGACAGGGTCCGGCTACACCTTC. The V and J genes are TRBV4-2 and TRBJ1-2; 9 nucleotides agree with TRBD1. Per germline, CDR1 LGHNA and CDR2 YNFKEQ. The CDR3 contains 14 residues. The V segment lost 2 bases and the J segment 8 bases; nucleotides outside the gene matches: 6.